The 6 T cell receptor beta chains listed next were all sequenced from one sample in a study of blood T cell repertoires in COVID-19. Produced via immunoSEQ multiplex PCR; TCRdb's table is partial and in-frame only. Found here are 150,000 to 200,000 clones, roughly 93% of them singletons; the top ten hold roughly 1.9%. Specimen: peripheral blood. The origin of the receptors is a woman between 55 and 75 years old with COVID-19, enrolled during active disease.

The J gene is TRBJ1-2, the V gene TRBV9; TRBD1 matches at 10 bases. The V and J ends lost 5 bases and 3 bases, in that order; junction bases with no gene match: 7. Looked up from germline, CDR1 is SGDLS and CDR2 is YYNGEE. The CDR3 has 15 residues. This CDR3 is CASSSPGQGYYGYTF. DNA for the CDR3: TGTGCCAGCAGTTCTCCGGGACAGGGGTACTATGGCTACACCTTC.

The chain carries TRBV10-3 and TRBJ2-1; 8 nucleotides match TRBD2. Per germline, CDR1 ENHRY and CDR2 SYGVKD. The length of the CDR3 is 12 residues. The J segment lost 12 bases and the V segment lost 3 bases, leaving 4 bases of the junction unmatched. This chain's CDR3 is CAISDGSGGQFF. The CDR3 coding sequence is TGTGCCATCAGTGACGGGAGCGGGGGGCAGTTCTTC.

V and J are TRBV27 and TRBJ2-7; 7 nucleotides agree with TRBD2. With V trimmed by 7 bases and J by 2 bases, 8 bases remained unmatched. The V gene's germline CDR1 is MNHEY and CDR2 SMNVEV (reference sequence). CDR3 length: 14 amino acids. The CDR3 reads CASKPPGGAYEQYF. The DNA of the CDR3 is TGTGCCAGCAAACCCCCGGGGGGTGCCTACGAGCAGTACTTC.

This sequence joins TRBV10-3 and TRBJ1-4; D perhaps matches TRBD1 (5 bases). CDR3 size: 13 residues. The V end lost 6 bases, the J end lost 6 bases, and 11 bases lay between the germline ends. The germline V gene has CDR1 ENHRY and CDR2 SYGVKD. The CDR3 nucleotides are TGTGCCATCAGGGGGCAAAGTGATGAAAAACTGTTTTTT. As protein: CAIRGQSDEKLFF.

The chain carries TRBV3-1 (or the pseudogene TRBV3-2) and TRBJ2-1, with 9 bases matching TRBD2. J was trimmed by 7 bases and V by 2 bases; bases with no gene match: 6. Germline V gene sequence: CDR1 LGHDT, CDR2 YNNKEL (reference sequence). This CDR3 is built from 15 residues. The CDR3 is CASSQLAGSRNEQFF. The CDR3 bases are TGTGCCAGCAGCCAACTAGCGGGGTCTCGTAATGAGCAGTTCTTC.

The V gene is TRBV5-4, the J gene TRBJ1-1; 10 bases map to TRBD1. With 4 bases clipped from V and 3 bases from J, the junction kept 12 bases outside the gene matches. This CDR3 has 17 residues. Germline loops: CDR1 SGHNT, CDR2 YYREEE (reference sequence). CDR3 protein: CASSQRFGQGGDTEAFF. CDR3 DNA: TGTGCCAGCAGCCAGCGCTTCGGACAGGGGGGTGACACTGAAGCTTTCTTT.